Below, 26 T cell receptor beta chains from the same sample are listed, as sequenced in a study of cytomegalovirus exposure and HLA in healthy donors. Use of 60 Vbeta and 13 Jbeta primers characterized the PCR. Using immunoSEQ multiplex PCR, the repertoire was profiled, and TCRdb retains in-frame clones only, with some absent. The sample shows roughly 92,000 clones, about four fifths of them seen only once. Sequencing was performed on PBMCs. These receptors were collected from a man aged 50 to 59 in good health and CMV-seropositive.

The gene calls are TRBV10-3 and TRBJ2-1; 11 nucleotides align to TRBD2. CDR3 length: 15 residues. J was trimmed by 8 bases and V by 3 bases; bases with no gene match: 6. The V gene's germline CDR1 is ENHRY and CDR2 SYGVKD. The CDR3 DNA reads as TGTGCCATCAGTGAAGTAGCGGGAGGGTCCGATGAGCAGTTCTTC. Translated, it gives CAISEVAGGSDEQFF.

Only a few counts were recorded for this clone. The J gene is TRBJ2-3, the V gene TRBV7-8; D might be TRBD2 (5 bases). The germline V and J ends were trimmed by 2 bases and 6 bases, with 12 bases remaining between them. The CDR3 spans 14 residues. The germline V gene encodes CDR1 SGHVS and CDR2 FQNEAQ. CDR3 amino acids: CASSLRGRDDTQYF. The CDR3 DNA reads as TGTGCCAGCAGCTTACGTGGGAGAGATGATACGCAGTATTTT.

This clone was counted between two and nine times. This sequence joins TRBV27 and TRBJ2-7; no definite D call. The CDR3 length is 15 residues. Germline assignment: CDR1 MNHEY and CDR2 SMNVEV (reference sequence). V was pared by 4 bases and J by 3 bases, with 16 bases between. CDR3 sequence: CASSSLPAAYYEQYF. For the CDR3, the DNA is TGTGCCAGCAGTTCCCTTCCCGCGGCCTACTACGAGCAGTACTTC.

This clone has only a few counts. The chain employs TRBV27 and TRBJ2-7; 10 nucleotides align to TRBD1. Per the germline V gene, CDR1 is MNHEY and CDR2 is SMNVEV (reference sequence). This CDR3 is 14 amino acids long. V lost 3 bases, J lost 2 bases, and 1 base stayed unmatched. CDR3 DNA sequence: TGTGCCAGCAGTTTGGGGACAGGGGCCTACGAGCAGTACTTC. Amino acids: CASSLGTGAYEQYF.

The V and J genes are TRBV7-2 and TRBJ2-7, with 8 bases matching TRBD1. J was trimmed by 6 bases and V by 4 bases; bases with no gene match: 8. This CDR3 spans 14 amino acids. Germline CDR1 is SGHTA and CDR2 is FQGNSA. CDR3 loop: CASSWTGIVGEQYF. The DNA for the CDR3 is TGTGCCAGCAGCTGGACAGGGATAGTCGGCGAGCAGTACTTC.

The rearrangement links TRBV5-4 to TRBJ2-3; 10 bases agree with TRBD2. The germline V gene has CDR1 SGHNT and CDR2 YYREEE (reference sequence). Losses at the gene ends were 0 bases for V and 0 bases for J; bases not matched to a gene: 1. This CDR3 has 16 residues. For the CDR3, the DNA is TGTGCCAGCAGCTTGGAACTAGCGGGGAGCACAGATACGCAGTATTTT. It specifies CASSLELAGSTDTQYF.

CDR3 DNA: TGTGCCAGCATGCTCCCGGAGACCGGGGAGCTGTTTTTT. This codes for CASMLPETGELFF. The rearrangement joins TRBV6-5 to TRBJ2-2; D gene unclear. V lost 7 bases and J 5 bases, leaving 11 bases between the germline ends. CDR3 length equals 13 residues. The germline V gene has CDR1 MNHEY and CDR2 SVGAGI.

The CDR3 protein is CASSGRSSGLRYEQYF. The CDR3 bases are TGTGCCAGCTCAGGGAGGTCTTCGGGACTACGCTACGAGCAGTACTTC. The chain combines TRBV18 with TRBJ2-7; TRBD2 matches at 7 bases. This CDR3 contains 16 residues. V dropped 5 bases and J dropped 3; count of bases not matched to a gene: 13. The germline V gene encodes CDR1 KGHSH and CDR2 LQKENI.

The rearrangement links TRBV27 to TRBJ1-1, with 7 bases fitting TRBD1. Germline CDR1 is MNHEY and CDR2 is SMNVEV (reference sequence). Trimming cost V 8 bases and J 5 bases; bases outside gene matches: 8. This CDR3 has 13 amino acids. The CDR3 coding sequence is TGTGCCAGCTCCCGTCAGGGGGATACTGAAGCTTTCTTT. Protein: CASSRQGDTEAFF.

V is TRBV19 and J is TRBJ2-3; 8 nucleotides agree with TRBD2. The junction had 9 bases not matched to a gene; V was cut back by 1 base and J by 3 bases. The germline V gene encodes CDR1 LNHDA and CDR2 SQIVND (reference sequence). The CDR3 is 17 amino acids. The CDR3 DNA reads as TGTGCCAGTAGTATAGGATGGAGCGGGGGCGGGACAGATACGCAGTATTTT. Translating it yields CASSIGWSGGGTDTQYF.

This chain joins TRBV7-3 and TRBJ2-1; no definite D call. V lost 6 bases to trimming and J lost 4 bases, with 13 bases between them. The germline gives CDR1 SGHTA, CDR2 FQGTGA. CDR3 length: 14 amino acids. The CDR3 sequence: CASSPANRYNEQFF. In DNA form, the CDR3 reads TGTGCCAGCAGTCCCGCGAACAGATACAATGAGCAGTTCTTC.

This clone was detected a few times. This sequence joins TRBV7-2 and TRBJ2-3; 13 nucleotides align to TRBD2. Germline CDR1 reads SGHTA; CDR2 reads FQGNSA. J lost 6 bases, V lost 2 bases, and 14 bases had no gene match. CDR3 length: 19 amino acids. The CDR3 DNA reads as TGTGCCAGCAGCTTAATTCCTCCCGGACTAGCGGGAGAATCGGATACGCAGTATTTT. Translating it yields CASSLIPPGLAGESDTQYF. Full variable domain (outside the CDR3, taken from reference TRBV7-2 and TRBJ2-3): GAGVSQSPSNKVTEKGKDVELRCDPISGHTALYWYRQSLGQGLEFLIYFQGNSAPDKSGLPSDRFSAERTGGSVSTLTIQRTQQEDSAVYLCASSLIPPGLAGESDTQYFGPGTRLTVL.

The chain joins TRBV5-1 to TRBJ2-7; no clear D gene. Trimming left V 1 base short and J 5 bases short, with 4 bases between. Germline V gene lookup returns CDR1 SGHRS and CDR2 YFSETQ. The CDR3 totals 11 residues. The CDR3 loop reads CASSLTDEQYF. The CDR3 nucleotides read TGCGCCAGCAGCTTGACGGACGAGCAGTACTTC.

The CDR3, as DNA: TGCGCCAGCAGCCAGACCCCGCCGGGGGTGGGCTATGGCTACACCTTC. Its protein product is CASSQTPPGVGYGYTF. The V call is TRBV4-1, the J call TRBJ1-2, with D possibly being TRBD1 (5 bases). CDR3 length: 16 residues. With 3 bases removed from V and 4 bases from J, the gap between germline ends came to 18 bases. Germline assignment: CDR1 MGHRA and CDR2 YSYEKL.

This clone was seen only once. The chain employs TRBV13 and TRBJ2-3; D possibly corresponds to TRBD2 (6 bases). With 8 bases removed from V and 5 bases from J, the gap between germline ends came to 17 bases. The CDR3 extends over 14 amino acids. Germline V CDR1 and CDR2: PRHDT, FYEKMQ (reference sequence). This chain's CDR3 is CASRPVGGEDTQYF. DNA of the CDR3: TGTGCCAGCCGTCCGGTCGGGGGAGAAGATACGCAGTATTTT. Looking up the rest from reference TRBV13 and TRBJ2-3 gives the full variable domain: AAGVIQSPRHLIKEKRETATLKCYPIPRHDTVYWYQQGPGQDPQFLISFYEKMQSDKGSIPDRFSAQQFSDYHSELNMSSLELGDSALYFCASRPVGGEDTQYFGPGTRLTVL.

The gene calls are TRBV28 and TRBJ1-4, with 7 bases that match TRBD1. J gave up 8 bases and V 6 bases, and 18 bases lay outside the gene matches. The CDR3 is 17 amino acids. Germline CDR1 reads MDHEN; CDR2 reads SYDVKM. The CDR3 region has the DNA TGTGCCAGCAGGAAAGAGCCAGGGGGGTTAACGTGGGAAAAACTGTTTTTT. It encodes CASRKEPGGLTWEKLFF.

The chain links TRBV7-9 to TRBJ2-7, with D tentatively TRBD2 (6 bases). The CDR3 has 15 amino acids. The V gene's germline CDR1 is SEHNR and CDR2 FQNEAQ (reference sequence). Trimming pared 3 bases from V and 6 bases from J, leaving 18 bases between. The CDR3 here is CASSFGTGEVREQYF. CDR3 sequence (DNA): TGTGCCAGCAGCTTTGGGACGGGAGAGGTCCGCGAGCAGTACTTC.

V gene TRBV4-2 combines with J gene TRBJ2-7; the match to TRBD2 covers 14 bases. CDR1 and CDR2 from the germline V gene are LGHNA and YNFKEQ. CDR3 length equals 18 residues. Trimming removed 1 base from V and 7 bases from J; junction bases left unmatched: 12. This CDR3 is CASSQVSGLAGGRGEQYF. DNA of the CDR3: TGTGCCAGCAGCCAAGTGAGTGGACTAGCGGGAGGTCGGGGAGAGCAGTACTTC.

The V and J genes are TRBV30 and TRBJ2-3, with D possibly being TRBD1 (6 bases). V shed 4 bases and J shed 1 base, with 15 bases lying between them. There are 15 residues in the CDR3. Germline V lookup: CDR1 GTSNPN, CDR2 SVGIG (reference sequence). CDR3 in DNA: TGTGCCTGGACTCCAGGGGCGGACGGCACAGATACGCAGTATTTT. The encoded protein is CAWTPGADGTDTQYF.

The chain has TRBV6-5 and TRBJ2-1; 11 bases agree with TRBD2. With V trimmed by 6 bases and J by 4 bases, 5 bases remained unmatched. The CDR3 sequence is 15 residues long. Per the germline V gene, CDR1 is MNHEY and CDR2 is SVGAGI. The CDR3 nucleotides are TGTGCCAGCAGCCCAACTAGCGGGGGTTACAATGAGCAGTTCTTC. Translation: CASSPTSGGYNEQFF.

The V and J genes are TRBV7-9 and TRBJ2-7, with 14 bases fitting TRBD2. Trimming at V came to 5 bases and at J to 1 base, leaving 7 bases not matched to a gene. The CDR3 is 17 residues long. CDR1 and CDR2 from the germline V gene are SEHNR and FQNEAQ (reference sequence). DNA for the CDR3: TGTGCCAGCAGCCCCGGGACTAGCGGGAGTAGTTCCTACGAGCAGTACTTC. Its translation is CASSPGTSGSSSYEQYF.

As concerns this clone: One junction end does not reproduce the germline sequence, and a read error may be involved. CDR3 nucleotide sequence: TGTGCCCGGAGAGGAGGGGCCTACGAGCAGTACTTC. Protein: CARRGGAYEQYF. The V call is TRBV30, the J call TRBJ2-7; perhaps TRBD2 as D (6 bases). This CDR3 is 12 amino acids long. Germline values: CDR1 GTSNPN, CDR2 SVGIG (reference sequence).

This clone was counted a single time. The rearrangement links TRBV7-9 to TRBJ1-2, with TRBD1 identical over 9 bases. The CDR3 totals 14 residues. V dropped 1 base and J dropped 8; count of bases not matched to a gene: 5. Germline V gives CDR1 SEHNR, CDR2 FQNEAQ (reference sequence). The CDR3 protein is CASSLGLTGGGYTF. CDR3 bases: TGTGCCAGCAGCTTAGGCCTAACAGGGGGCGGCTACACCTTC.

The chain links TRBV10-3 to TRBJ1-3; 7 bases line up with TRBD1. The trim removed 0 bases at V and 0 bases at J, leaving 2 bases unmatched. Germline V lookup: CDR1 ENHRY, CDR2 SYGVKD. The CDR3 loop spans 16 amino acids. CDR3 nucleotides: TGTGCCATCAGTGAGTCCGCAGGGGGCTCTGGAAACACCATATATTTT. Residues: CAISESAGGSGNTIYF.

This clone came up a few times. A read error may produce the germline difference seen at one junction end. The V gene is TRBV4-2, the J gene TRBJ2-7; TRBD2 agrees at 12 bases. The CDR3 runs to 16 residues. Germline V gives CDR1 LGHNA, CDR2 YNFKEQ. The CDR3 is CASSQVSSGRGNERYF. The CDR3 coding sequence is TGTGCCAGCAGCCAAGTCTCTAGCGGGAGGGGCAACGAGCGGTACTTC.

The rearrangement uses TRBV6-1 and TRBJ1-5, with 10 bases matching TRBD1. Germline V gene data show CDR1 as MNHNS and CDR2 as SASEGT. This CDR3 region has 17 residues. J lost 3 bases, V lost 4 bases, and 9 bases had no gene match. CDR3 sequence reads: CASSAVTGTGDNQPQHF. The CDR3 DNA follows: TGTGCCAGCAGTGCAGTCACCGGGACAGGGGACAATCAGCCCCAGCATTTT.